This record covers a single T cell receptor beta chain. The data originate from a study of blood T cells in healthy people across ages. V lost 3 bases to trimming and J lost 2 bases, with 8 bases between them. Germline CDR1 is SGHTA and CDR2 is FQGNSA. The CDR3 is made up of 15 amino acids. Total RNA extracted from each sample amounted to at least 5.5 micrograms. Then a second PCR, running about 6 to 12 cycles, was carried out with a sample-barcoded 5' primer and a J-beta primer mix. TCRdb analysed the 5' RACE reads with MiXCR anew, one entry per CDR3 protein. The sample comprises approximately 780,000 distinct CDR3 sequences, roughly 25% of which are singletons, and 2.5% to 3.5% rests with the top ten. These data also featured in a second study, about T cells of mothers and their children. Per that paper: Mothers and children who were related shared slightly more overlap than unrelated pairs, but not significantly more.

Sequenced material: blood. V gene TRBV7-2 combines with J gene TRBJ2-6; perhaps TRBD2 as D (6 bases). The sequence derives from a boy between 10 and 17 years old in good health. CDR3 in amino acids: CASSLRDAGANVLTF. In nucleotides, the CDR3 is TGTGCCAGCAGCTTGCGGGACGCTGGGGCCAACGTCCTGACTTTC. Variable domain in full (rest from reference TRBV7-2 and TRBJ2-6): GAGVSQSPSNKVTEKGKDVELRCDPISGHTALYWYRQSLGQGLEFLIYFQGNSAPDKSGLPSDRFSAERTGGSVSTLTIQRTQQEDSAVYLCASSLRDAGANVLTFGAGSRLTVL.